What follows describes a single T cell receptor beta chain. What it binds is unknown. The V gene's germline CDR1 is MDHEN and CDR2 SYDVKM. CDR3 length: 15 residues. V shed 4 bases, J shed 4 bases, and the junction held 8 bases outside the gene matches. The data were taken from a study of T cell responses to AZD1222 COVID-19 vaccine. Notes on the study in general: Among vaccine-associated CD4 TCRs, coverage spanned spike, with dominance at 160-218 and 743-854. In the spike-specific TCR repertoire, nearly half reportedly target unmutated variant regions. Donors were mostly white British, more females; clonal diversity possibly underestimated.

Measured with immunoSEQ multiplex PCR; TCRdb has only the in-frame clones, and not every one. Among about 120,000 clones listed, roughly 88% were seen once. The TCR was taken from an adult in good health. Sequenced here: peripheral blood, sampled on day 0 of MenACWY control vaccination. J is TRBJ2-5 and V is TRBV28; 8 positions agree with TRBD1. CDR3 sequence: CASSWGGQGAETQYF. The CDR3 region has the DNA TGTGCCAGCAGTTGGGGTGGACAGGGTGCAGAGACCCAGTACTTC.